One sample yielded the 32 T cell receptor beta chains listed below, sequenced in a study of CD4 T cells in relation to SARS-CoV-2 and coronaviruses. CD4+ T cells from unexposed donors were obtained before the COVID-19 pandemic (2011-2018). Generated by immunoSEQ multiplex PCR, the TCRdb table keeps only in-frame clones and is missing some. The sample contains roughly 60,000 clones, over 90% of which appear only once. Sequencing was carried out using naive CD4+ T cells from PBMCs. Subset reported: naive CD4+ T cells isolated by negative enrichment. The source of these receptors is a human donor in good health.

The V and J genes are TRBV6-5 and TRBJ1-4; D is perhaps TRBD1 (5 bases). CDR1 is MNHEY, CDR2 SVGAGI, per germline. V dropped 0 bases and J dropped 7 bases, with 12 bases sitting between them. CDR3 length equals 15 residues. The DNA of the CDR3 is TGTGCCAGCAGTTACTCCGGCAGGGCGGCTGAAAAACTGTTTTTT. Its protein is CASSYSGRAAEKLFF.

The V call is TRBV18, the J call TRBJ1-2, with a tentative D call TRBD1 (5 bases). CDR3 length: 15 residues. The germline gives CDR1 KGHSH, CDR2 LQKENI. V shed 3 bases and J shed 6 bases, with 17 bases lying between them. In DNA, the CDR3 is TGTGCCAGCTCACCGAGGGCTCCGGGGCGGGATGGCTACACCTTC. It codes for CASSPRAPGRDGYTF.

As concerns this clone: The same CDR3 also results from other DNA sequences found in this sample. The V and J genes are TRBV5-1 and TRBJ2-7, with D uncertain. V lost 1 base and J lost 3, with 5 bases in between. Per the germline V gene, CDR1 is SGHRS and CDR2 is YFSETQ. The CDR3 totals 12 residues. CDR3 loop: CASSLPSYEQYF. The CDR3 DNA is TGCGCCAGCAGCTTGCCCAGCTACGAGCAGTACTTC.

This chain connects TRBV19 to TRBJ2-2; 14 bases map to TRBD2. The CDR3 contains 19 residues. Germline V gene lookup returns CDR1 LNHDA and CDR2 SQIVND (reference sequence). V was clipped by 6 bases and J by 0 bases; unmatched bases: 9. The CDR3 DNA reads TGTGCCAGTAGACGGACCTCGGGACTAGCGGGAGCGAACACCGGGGAGCTGTTTTTT. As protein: CASRRTSGLAGANTGELFF. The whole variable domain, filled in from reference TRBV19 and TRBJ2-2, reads DGGITQSPKYLFRKEGQNVTLSCEQNLNHDAMYWYRQDPGQGLRLIYYSQIVNDFQKGDIAEGYSVSREKKESFPLTVTSAQKNPTAFYLCASRRTSGLAGANTGELFFGEGSRLTVL.

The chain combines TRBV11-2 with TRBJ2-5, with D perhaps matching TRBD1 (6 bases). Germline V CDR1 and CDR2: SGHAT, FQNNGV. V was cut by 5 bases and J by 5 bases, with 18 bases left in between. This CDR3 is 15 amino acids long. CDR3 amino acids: CASSDHRVFRETQYF. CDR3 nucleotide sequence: TGTGCCAGCAGCGACCACAGGGTTTTTAGGGAGACCCAGTACTTC.

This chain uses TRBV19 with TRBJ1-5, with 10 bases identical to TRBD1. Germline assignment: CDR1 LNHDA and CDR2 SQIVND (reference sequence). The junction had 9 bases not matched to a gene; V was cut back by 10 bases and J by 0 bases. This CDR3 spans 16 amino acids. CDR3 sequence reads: CATNQGTGVSNQPQHF. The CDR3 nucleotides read TGTGCCACCAATCAAGGGACAGGGGTTAGCAATCAGCCCCAGCATTTT.

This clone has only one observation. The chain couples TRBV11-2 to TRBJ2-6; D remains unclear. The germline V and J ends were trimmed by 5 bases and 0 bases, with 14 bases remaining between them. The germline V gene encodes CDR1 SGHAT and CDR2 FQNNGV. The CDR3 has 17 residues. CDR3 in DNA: TGTGCCAGCAGCACAATGGGTAGGGTCTCTGGGGCCAACGTCCTGACTTTC. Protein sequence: CASSTMGRVSGANVLTF.

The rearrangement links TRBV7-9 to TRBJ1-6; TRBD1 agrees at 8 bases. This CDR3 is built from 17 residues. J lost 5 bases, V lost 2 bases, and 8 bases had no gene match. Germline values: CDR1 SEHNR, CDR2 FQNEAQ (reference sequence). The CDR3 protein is CASSLRRDRWNNSPLHF. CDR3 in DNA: TGTGCCAGCAGCTTACGGAGGGACAGGTGGAATAATTCACCCCTCCACTTT.

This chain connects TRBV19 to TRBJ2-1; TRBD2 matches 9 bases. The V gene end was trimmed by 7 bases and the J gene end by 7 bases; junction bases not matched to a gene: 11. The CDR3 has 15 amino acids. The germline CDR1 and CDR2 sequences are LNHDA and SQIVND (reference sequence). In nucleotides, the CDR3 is TGTGCCAGTATTTTCACTGGCGGGAGGGCGAATGAGCAGTTCTTC. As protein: CASIFTGGRANEQFF. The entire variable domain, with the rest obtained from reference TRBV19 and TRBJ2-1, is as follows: DGGITQSPKYLFRKEGQNVTLSCEQNLNHDAMYWYRQDPGQGLRLIYYSQIVNDFQKGDIAEGYSVSREKKESFPLTVTSAQKNPTAFYLCASIFTGGRANEQFFGPGTRLTVL.

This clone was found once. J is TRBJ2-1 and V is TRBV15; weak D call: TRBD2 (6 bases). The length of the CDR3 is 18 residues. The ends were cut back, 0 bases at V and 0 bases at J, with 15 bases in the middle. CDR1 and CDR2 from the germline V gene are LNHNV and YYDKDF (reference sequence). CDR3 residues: CATSRDLLAPSSYNEQFF. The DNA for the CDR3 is TGTGCCACCAGCAGAGATCTCCTAGCGCCGAGCTCCTACAATGAGCAGTTCTTC.

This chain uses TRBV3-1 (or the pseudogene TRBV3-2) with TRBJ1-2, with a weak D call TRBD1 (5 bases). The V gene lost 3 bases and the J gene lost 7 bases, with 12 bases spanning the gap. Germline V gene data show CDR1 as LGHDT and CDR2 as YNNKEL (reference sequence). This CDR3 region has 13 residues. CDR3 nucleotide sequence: TGTGCCAGCAGCCACGATGGGGGGTCTGGCTACACCTTC. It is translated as CASSHDGGSGYTF.

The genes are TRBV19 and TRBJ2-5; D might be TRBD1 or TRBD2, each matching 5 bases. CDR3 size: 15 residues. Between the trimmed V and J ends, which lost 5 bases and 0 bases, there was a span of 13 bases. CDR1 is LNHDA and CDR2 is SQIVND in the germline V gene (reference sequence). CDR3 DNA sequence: TGTGCCAGTAGTTCCCCGGGACGGAACCAAGAGACCCAGTACTTC. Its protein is CASSSPGRNQETQYF.

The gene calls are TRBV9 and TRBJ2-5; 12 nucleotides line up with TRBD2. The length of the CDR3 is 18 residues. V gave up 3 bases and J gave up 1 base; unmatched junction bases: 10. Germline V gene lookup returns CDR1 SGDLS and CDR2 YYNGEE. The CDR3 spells CASSATGLAGGSQETQYF. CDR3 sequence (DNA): TGTGCCAGCAGCGCAACGGGGCTAGCGGGAGGGTCCCAAGAGACCCAGTACTTC.

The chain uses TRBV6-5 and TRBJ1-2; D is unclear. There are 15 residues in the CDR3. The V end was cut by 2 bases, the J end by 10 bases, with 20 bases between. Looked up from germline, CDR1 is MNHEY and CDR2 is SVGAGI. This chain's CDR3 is CASSYPLHGSLVYTF. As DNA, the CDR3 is TGTGCCAGCAGTTACCCCCTCCACGGCAGCTTGGTCTACACCTTC.

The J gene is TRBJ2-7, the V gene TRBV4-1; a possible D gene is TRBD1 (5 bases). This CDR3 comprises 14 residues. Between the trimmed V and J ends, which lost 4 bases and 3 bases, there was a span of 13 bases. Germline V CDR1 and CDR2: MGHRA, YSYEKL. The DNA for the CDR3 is TGCGCCAGCAGCCCCCAATCTACAGGCTACGAGCAGTACTTC. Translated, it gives CASSPQSTGYEQYF.

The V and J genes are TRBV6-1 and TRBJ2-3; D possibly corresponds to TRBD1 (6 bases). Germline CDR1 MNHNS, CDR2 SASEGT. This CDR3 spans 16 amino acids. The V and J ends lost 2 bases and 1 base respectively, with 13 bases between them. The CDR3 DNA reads TGTGCCAGCAGTGAAAGTTTTGCAGGGGGCACAGATACGCAGTATTTT. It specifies CASSESFAGGTDTQYF.

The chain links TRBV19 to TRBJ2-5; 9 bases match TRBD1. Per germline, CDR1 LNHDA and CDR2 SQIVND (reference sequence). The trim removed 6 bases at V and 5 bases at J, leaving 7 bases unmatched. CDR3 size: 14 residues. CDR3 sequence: CASRKQGAGETQYF. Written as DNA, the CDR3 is TGTGCCAGTAGAAAACAGGGGGCAGGGGAGACCCAGTACTTC.

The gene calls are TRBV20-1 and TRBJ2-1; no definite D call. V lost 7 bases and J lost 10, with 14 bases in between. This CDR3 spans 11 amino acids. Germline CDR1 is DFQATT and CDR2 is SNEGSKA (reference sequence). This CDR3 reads CSVSPFEEQFF. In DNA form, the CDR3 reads TGCAGTGTCTCCCCCTTTGAGGAGCAGTTCTTC.

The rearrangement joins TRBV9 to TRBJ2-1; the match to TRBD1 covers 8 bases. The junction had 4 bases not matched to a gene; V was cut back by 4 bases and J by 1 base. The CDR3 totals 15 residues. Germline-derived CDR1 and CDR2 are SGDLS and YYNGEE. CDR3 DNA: TGTGCCAGCAGCCCCGGGACAGGTTCCTACAATGAGCAGTTCTTC. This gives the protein CASSPGTGSYNEQFF.

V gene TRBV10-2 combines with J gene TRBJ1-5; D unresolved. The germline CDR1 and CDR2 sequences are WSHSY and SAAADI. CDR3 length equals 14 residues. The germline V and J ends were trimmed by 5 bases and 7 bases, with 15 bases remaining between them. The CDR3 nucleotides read TGCGCCAGCAGTTTGACTGACACGGGGCAGCCCCAGCATTTT. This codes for CASSLTDTGQPQHF.

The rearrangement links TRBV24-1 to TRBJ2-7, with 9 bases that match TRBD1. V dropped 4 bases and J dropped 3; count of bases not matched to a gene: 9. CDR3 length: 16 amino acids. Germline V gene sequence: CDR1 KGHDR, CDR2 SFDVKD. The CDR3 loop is CATSDPQGQGGYEQYF. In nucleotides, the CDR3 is TGTGCCACCAGTGACCCTCAGGGACAGGGAGGCTACGAGCAGTACTTC.

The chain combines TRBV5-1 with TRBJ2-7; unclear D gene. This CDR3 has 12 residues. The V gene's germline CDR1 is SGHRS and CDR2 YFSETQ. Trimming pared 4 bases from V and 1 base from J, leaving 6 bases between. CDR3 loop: CASSVTSYEQYF. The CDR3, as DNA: TGCGCCAGCAGCGTGACATCCTACGAGCAGTACTTC. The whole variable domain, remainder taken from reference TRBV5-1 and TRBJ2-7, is KAGVTQTPRYLIKTRGQQVTLSCSPISGHRSVSWYQQTPGQGLQFLFEYFSETQRNKGNFPGRFSGRQFSNSRSEMNVSTLELGDSALYLCASSVTSYEQYFGPGTRLTVT.

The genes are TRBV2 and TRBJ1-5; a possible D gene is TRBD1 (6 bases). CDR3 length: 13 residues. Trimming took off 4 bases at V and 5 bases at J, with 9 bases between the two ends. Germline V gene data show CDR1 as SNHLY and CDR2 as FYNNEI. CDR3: CASSGDTDQPQHF. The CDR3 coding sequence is TGTGCCAGCAGTGGGGACACCGATCAGCCCCAGCATTTT.

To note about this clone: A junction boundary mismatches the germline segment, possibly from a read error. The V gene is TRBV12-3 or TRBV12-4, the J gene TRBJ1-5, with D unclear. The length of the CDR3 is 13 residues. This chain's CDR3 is CASSPGPNQLQHF. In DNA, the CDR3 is TGTGCCAGCAGCCCTGGACCCAATCAGCTCCAGCATTTT.

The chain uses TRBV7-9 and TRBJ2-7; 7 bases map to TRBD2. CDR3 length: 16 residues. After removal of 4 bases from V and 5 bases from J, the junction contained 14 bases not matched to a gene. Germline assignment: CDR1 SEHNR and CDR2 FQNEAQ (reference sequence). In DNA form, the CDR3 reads TGTGCCAGCAGCTCACCTCCCGGGGAGGGAGCCCACGAGCAGTACTTC. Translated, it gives CASSSPPGEGAHEQYF. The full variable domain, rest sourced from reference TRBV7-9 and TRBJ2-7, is DTGVSQNPRHKITKRGQNVTFRCDPISEHNRLYWYRQTLGQGPEFLTYFQNEAQLEKSRLLSDRFSAERPKGSFSTLEIQRTEQGDSAMYLCASSSPPGEGAHEQYFGPGTRLTVT.

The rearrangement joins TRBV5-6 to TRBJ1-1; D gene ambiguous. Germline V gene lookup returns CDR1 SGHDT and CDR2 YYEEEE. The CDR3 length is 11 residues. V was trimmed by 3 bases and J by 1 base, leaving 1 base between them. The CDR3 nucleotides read TGTGCCAGCAGCTCGAACACTGAAGCTTTCTTT. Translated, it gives CASSSNTEAFF.

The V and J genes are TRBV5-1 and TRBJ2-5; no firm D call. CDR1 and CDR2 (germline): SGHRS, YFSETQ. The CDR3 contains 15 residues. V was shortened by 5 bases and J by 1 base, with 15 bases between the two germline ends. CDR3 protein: CASSQQATLQETQYF. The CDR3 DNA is TGCGCCAGCAGTCAGCAAGCGACCCTCCAAGAGACCCAGTACTTC. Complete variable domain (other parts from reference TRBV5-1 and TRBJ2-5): KAGVTQTPRYLIKTRGQQVTLSCSPISGHRSVSWYQQTPGQGLQFLFEYFSETQRNKGNFPGRFSGRQFSNSRSEMNVSTLELGDSALYLCASSQQATLQETQYFGPGTRLLVL.

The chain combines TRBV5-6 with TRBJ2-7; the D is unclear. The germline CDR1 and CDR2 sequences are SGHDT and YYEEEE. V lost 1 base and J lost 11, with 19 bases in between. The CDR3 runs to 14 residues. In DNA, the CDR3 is TGTGCCAGCAGCTTGTTAGGTCAGCGCTATTCCGAGTACTTC. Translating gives CASSLLGQRYSEYF.

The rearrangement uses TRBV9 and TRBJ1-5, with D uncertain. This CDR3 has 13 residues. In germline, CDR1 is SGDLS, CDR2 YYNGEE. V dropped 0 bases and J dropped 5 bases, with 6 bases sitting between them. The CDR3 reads CASSVDSYQPQHF. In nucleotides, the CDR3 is TGTGCCAGCAGCGTAGACAGCTATCAGCCCCAGCATTTT.

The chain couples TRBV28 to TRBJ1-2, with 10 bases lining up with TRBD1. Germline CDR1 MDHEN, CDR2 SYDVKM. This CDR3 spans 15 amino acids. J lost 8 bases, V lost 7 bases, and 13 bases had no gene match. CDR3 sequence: CASTHFMDRGSGYTF. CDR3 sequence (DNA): TGTGCCAGCACCCATTTCATGGACAGGGGGTCCGGCTACACCTTC.

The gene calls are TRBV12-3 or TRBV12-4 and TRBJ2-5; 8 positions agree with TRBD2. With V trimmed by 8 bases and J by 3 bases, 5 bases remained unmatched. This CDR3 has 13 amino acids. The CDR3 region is CASHIAGKETQYF. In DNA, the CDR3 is TGTGCCAGCCATATAGCGGGAAAAGAGACCCAGTACTTC.

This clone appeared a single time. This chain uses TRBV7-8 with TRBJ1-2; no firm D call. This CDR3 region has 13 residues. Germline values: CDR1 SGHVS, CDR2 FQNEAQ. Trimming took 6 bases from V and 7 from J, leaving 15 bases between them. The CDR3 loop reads CASSLSTLGGYTF. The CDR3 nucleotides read TGTGCCAGCAGTCTATCAACCCTGGGTGGCTACACCTTC.